One sample yielded the 31 T cell receptor beta chains listed below, sequenced in a study of regulatory T cells in long-lasting Graves disease. Time point in this sample: persistent/refractory GD, antithyroid drugs over 5 years with positive TRAb. Researchers made the TCR library from RNA that was extracted from PBMCs. To make TCR beta libraries, researchers used iRepertoire HTBI primers and Arm-PCR of CDR3 regions. TCRdb fed the multiplex PCR reads into MiXCR, producing one record per CDR3 protein. This table holds about 470,000 distinct CDR3 sequences, roughly 20% found once. The specimen comprised peripheral blood mononuclear cells (PBMCs), sampled when the disease was refractory, from a patient treated with antithyroid drugs. Every receptor here comes from a female donor with Graves disease.

This chain links TRBV28 with TRBJ2-1, with 10 bases that match TRBD2. Germline V CDR1 and CDR2: MDHEN, SYDVKM. CDR3 length equals 16 residues. With 2 bases clipped from V and 6 bases from J, the junction kept 7 bases outside the gene matches. The CDR3 spells CASSLASGRAGNEQFF. In DNA form, the CDR3 reads TGTGCCAGCAGTTTAGCAAGCGGGAGGGCCGGCAATGAGCAGTTCTTC.

Ten or more counts support this clonotype. V is TRBV28 and J is TRBJ2-7; maybe TRBD2 (6 bases). Germline V gene sequence: CDR1 MDHEN, CDR2 SYDVKM. The CDR3 extends over 14 amino acids. CDR3 nucleotides: TGTGCAAGTCAGCGGGCCGGGAGCTCCTACGAGCAGTACTTC. Its protein is CASQRAGSSYEQYF.

This clonotype was counted at least ten times. The chain uses TRBV19 and TRBJ2-7; D unclear. The germline CDR1 and CDR2 sequences are LNHDA and SQIVND (reference sequence). The V gene lost 3 bases and the J gene lost 4 bases, with 13 bases spanning the gap. This CDR3 is 14 amino acids long. CDR3 DNA: TGTGCCAGTAGTATCTCTACTACCCGGTACGAGCAGTACTTC. This translates into CASSISTTRYEQYF.

The rearrangement uses TRBV7-3 and TRBJ2-5; 9 bases map to TRBD2. Trimming removed 4 bases from V and 7 bases from J; junction bases left unmatched: 13. CDR1 and CDR2 (germline): SGHTA, FQGTGA. The CDR3 is 16 residues long. The CDR3 loop reads CASSSEPGTSGRTQYF. The CDR3 region has the DNA TGTGCCAGCAGCTCCGAACCGGGAACTAGCGGGCGGACCCAGTACTTC. Drawing the rest from reference TRBV7-3 and TRBJ2-5, the complete variable domain is GAGVSQTPSNKVTEKGKYVELRCDPISGHTALYWYRQSLGQGPEFLIYFQGTGAADDSGLPNDRFFAVRPEGSVSTLKIQRTERGDSAVYLCASSSEPGTSGRTQYFGPGTRLLVL.

The sample holds many counts of this clonotype. The rearrangement links TRBV6-2 or TRBV6-3 to TRBJ2-4, with 8 bases matching TRBD1. Looked up from germline, CDR1 is MNHEY and CDR2 is SVGEGT. This CDR3 region has 17 residues. V was clipped by 6 bases and J by 0 bases; unmatched bases: 10. The CDR3 loop is CASRDRVPPLAKNIQYF. The CDR3 coding sequence is TGTGCCAGCAGGGACAGGGTTCCCCCCTTAGCCAAAAACATTCAGTACTTC.

This clonotype was counted ten times or more. The chain links TRBV28 to TRBJ1-4; no definite D call. From germline, CDR1 is MDHEN and CDR2 SYDVKM. This CDR3 comprises 13 residues. The germline V and J ends were trimmed by 1 base and 9 bases, with 9 bases remaining between them. CDR3 amino acids: CASSLSWAKKLFF. The CDR3, as DNA: TGTGCCAGCAGTTTATCCTGGGCCAAAAAACTGTTTTTT.

This clonotype was counted ten times or more. This rearrangement joins TRBV11-2 to TRBJ2-7; 10 nucleotides align to TRBD2. Trimming cost V 5 bases and J 2 bases; bases outside gene matches: 6. This CDR3 region has 15 residues. Germline V gives CDR1 SGHAT, CDR2 FQNNGV. This CDR3 reads CASSLRTSGPYEQYF. The CDR3 nucleotides read TGTGCCAGCAGCCTCCGGACTAGCGGCCCCTACGAGCAGTACTTC.

J is TRBJ2-4 and V is TRBV20-1, with D perhaps matching TRBD2 (6 bases). Germline CDR1 is DFQATT and CDR2 is SNEGSKA (reference sequence). This CDR3 spans 12 amino acids. The CDR3 DNA reads TGCGGGACTGATCAAGCCAAAAACATTCAGTACTTC. Amino acids: CGTDQAKNIQYF.

In its sample, this clonotype was seen many times. This sequence joins TRBV30 and TRBJ2-2; D tentatively reads TRBD1 or TRBD2 (5 bases each). This CDR3 is 14 amino acids long. Germline loops: CDR1 GTSNPN, CDR2 SVGIG (reference sequence). The V end lost 3 bases, the J end lost 2 bases, and 10 bases lay between the germline ends. The CDR3 region has the DNA TGTGCCTGGAGGGGACGGATTAACACCGGGGAGCTGTTTTTT. Its protein product is CAWRGRINTGELFF.

The table lists this clonotype with many counts. The chain recombines TRBV27 with TRBJ1-2, with D tentatively TRBD1 (5 bases). Looked up from germline, CDR1 is MNHEY and CDR2 is SMNVEV (reference sequence). The V and J ends lost 0 bases and 0 bases respectively, with 11 bases between them. This CDR3 is built from 16 residues. CDR3 region: CASSLSGTGANYGYTF. CDR3 coding DNA: TGTGCCAGCAGTTTATCGGGGACCGGAGCTAACTATGGCTACACCTTC.

Only a few counts were recorded for this clonotype. The CDR3 DNA follows: TGTGCCAGCAGTCGGAACATCTATAGCAATCAGCCCCAGCATTTT. It encodes CASSRNIYSNQPQHF. V is TRBV6-1 and J is TRBJ1-5; no definite D call. V was cut by 5 bases and J by 0 bases, with 11 bases left in between. CDR1 MNHNS and CDR2 SASEGT come from the germline V gene. The CDR3 has 15 residues.

This clonotype came up a few times. The chain joins TRBV7-2 to TRBJ2-5; 12 bases agree with TRBD2. V gave up 2 bases and J gave up 3 bases; unmatched junction bases: 13. The CDR3 consists of 19 residues. Germline V gives CDR1 SGHTA, CDR2 FQGNSA. CDR3: CASSLPFLAGGPGEETQYF. In DNA, the CDR3 is TGTGCCAGCAGCTTACCCTTTCTAGCGGGAGGGCCCGGGGAAGAGACCCAGTACTTC.

This clonotype has ten or more counts. The V gene is TRBV28, the J gene TRBJ1-1; D ambiguous. This CDR3 is 18 amino acids long. Germline V CDR1 and CDR2: MDHEN, SYDVKM. V shed 2 bases and J shed 5 bases, with 24 bases lying between them. The CDR3 region is CASSLNPLSGGIGTEAFF. The CDR3 region has the DNA TGTGCCAGCAGTTTAAACCCCCTTTCTGGAGGGATCGGAACTGAAGCTTTCTTT.

Notes on this clonotype: No conserved phenylalanine or tryptophan is present at the end of the CDR3, so a read error is the likely explanation. V gene TRBV6-9 combines with J gene TRBJ2-5; D is unresolved. The CDR3 length is 15 residues. CDR1 is MNHGY, CDR2 SVAAGI, per germline. V was cut by 4 bases and J by 5 bases, with 17 bases left in between. CDR3 in DNA: TGTGCCAGCAGTTCTCTATCGAGCGTTGGGGAGACCCAGTACTCC. Its protein is CASSSLSSVGETQYS.

Note on this clonotype: A single base separates this from a much larger clone, so it may be a read error. This chain links TRBV6-9 with TRBJ2-5, with 7 bases fitting TRBD2. This CDR3 spans 14 amino acids. Looked up from germline, CDR1 is MNHGY and CDR2 is SVAAGI. The CDR3 DNA reads as TGTGTCAGCAGTTACTCAACAAGCGGGGCAGGCCAGTACTTC. Encoded protein: CVSSYSTSGAGQYF.

This clonotype was observed a handful of times. This chain connects TRBV20-1 to TRBJ2-3; D remains ambiguous. The CDR3 length is 11 residues. Germline-derived CDR1 and CDR2 are DFQATT and SNEGSKA (reference sequence). With 7 bases removed from V and 7 bases from J, the gap between germline ends came to 12 bases. The chain's CDR3 is CSVPTINTQYF. CDR3 bases: TGCAGTGTCCCCACAATTAATACGCAGTATTTT.

This clonotype was counted at least ten times. The V call is TRBV5-6, the J call TRBJ1-5; D unclear. Deletions cut 5 bases from V and 4 bases from J, with 4 bases between. This CDR3 region has 11 residues. The germline V gene encodes CDR1 SGHDT and CDR2 YYEEEE. The CDR3 DNA follows: TGTGCCAGCAGTACTAATCAGCCCCAGCATTTT. As protein: CASSTNQPQHF.

This clonotype was seen ten or more times. The V call is TRBV28, the J call TRBJ2-5; 8 bases line up with TRBD2. The V gene's germline CDR1 is MDHEN and CDR2 SYDVKM. V lost 0 bases and J lost 3; bases outside the gene matches: 3. This CDR3 comprises 15 residues. The CDR3 loop reads CASSLWSGSEETQYF. The CDR3 nucleotides are TGTGCCAGCAGTTTATGGAGCGGGAGTGAAGAGACCCAGTACTTC.

As concerns this clonotype: Since a much larger clone is just one base distant, this may be a read error. The chain combines TRBV3-2 with TRBJ1-5; TRBD1 reflects the table's D call only, with no check against the DNA. TRBV3-2 is marked as a pseudogene. This CDR3 has 14 amino acids. The CDR3 protein is CASSHRQCNRPQHF. The CDR3, as DNA: TGTGCCAGCAGCCACAGACAGTGCAATCGGCCCCAGCATTTT.

The chain carries TRBV9 and TRBJ1-5, with a weak D call TRBD1 (5 bases). V was cut by 0 bases and J by 6 bases, with 10 bases left in between. CDR3 length: 14 amino acids. Germline CDR1 reads SGDLS; CDR2 reads YYNGEE. Here the CDR3 reads CASSVGGGGQPQHF. The CDR3 DNA is TGTGCCAGCAGCGTAGGCGGGGGTGGTCAGCCCCAGCATTTT.

This clonotype has a count of ten or more. The V and J genes are TRBV20-1 and TRBJ1-1; 7 bases align to TRBD1. The CDR3 spans 12 residues. V shed 3 bases, J shed 7 bases, and the junction held 5 bases outside the gene matches. Germline V gene sequence: CDR1 DFQATT, CDR2 SNEGSKA (reference sequence). For the CDR3, the DNA is TGCAGTGCTAGGGGACAGTCGATTGAAGCTTTCTTT. Its protein is CSARGQSIEAFF.

This clonotype was detected many times. The V call is TRBV2, the J call TRBJ2-7; D might be TRBD2 (6 bases). Germline CDR1 reads SNHLY; CDR2 reads FYNNEI. V shed 6 bases and J shed 2 bases, with 14 bases lying between them. The length of the CDR3 is 14 residues. In nucleotides, the CDR3 is TGTGCCAGCAGGGCGGGATTCCTTACCTACGAGCAGTACTTC. It codes for CASRAGFLTYEQYF. The whole variable domain, filled in from reference TRBV2 and TRBJ2-7, reads EPEVTQTPSHQVTQMGQEVILRCVPISNHLYFYWYRQILGQKVEFLVSFYNNEISEKSEIFDDQFSVERPDGSNFTLKIRSTKLEDSAMYFCASRAGFLTYEQYFGPGTRLTVT.

This clonotype appeared a few times. The chain couples TRBV6-5 to TRBJ2-2, with TRBD2 matching over 10 bases. Germline CDR1 reads MNHEY; CDR2 reads SVGAGI. V lost 0 bases, J lost 1 base, and 8 bases stayed unmatched. The CDR3 contains 19 residues. The CDR3 nucleotides are TGTGCCAGCAGTTACTCAGCCCCTAGCGGGAGCGGGAACACCGGGGAGCTGTTTTTT. As protein: CASSYSAPSGSGNTGELFF.

Concerning this clonotype: One end of the junction fails to match germline, which may point to a read error. J is TRBJ2-7 and V is TRBV5-1; TRBD1 matches 8 bases. Looked up from germline, CDR1 is SGHRS and CDR2 is YFSETQ. CDR3 size: 14 residues. For the CDR3, the DNA is TGCGCCAGCAGCTCCGGGACAGGAGTCTACGGGCAGTACTTC. It translates to CASSSGTGVYGQYF.

This clonotype was seen ten or more times. The rearrangement links TRBV6-9 to TRBJ2-1; D call uncertain. Per the germline V gene, CDR1 is MNHGY and CDR2 is SVAAGI. The CDR3 consists of 13 residues. V was trimmed by 3 bases and J by 7 bases, leaving 10 bases between them. The CDR3 coding sequence is TGTGCCAGCAGTTACACCAGTGGGAATGAGCAGTTCTTC. Translated: CASSYTSGNEQFF.

J is TRBJ2-5 and V is TRBV29-1; 9 positions agree with TRBD1. J lost 4 bases, V lost 6 bases, and 6 bases had no gene match. The CDR3 totals 13 residues. CDR1 and CDR2 (germline): SQVTM, ANQGSEA. CDR3 nucleotides: TGCAGCGTGATTACGACAGGGGGAGAGACCCAGTACTTC. Translated: CSVITTGGETQYF.

This clonotype was seen many times. V and J are TRBV16 and TRBJ1-1; tentatively, D is TRBD1 (5 bases). The CDR3 has 13 amino acids. Per the germline V gene, CDR1 is KGHSY and CDR2 is FQNENV. Trimming took off 1 base at V and 4 bases at J, with 7 bases between the two ends. The DNA of the CDR3 is TGTGCCAGCAGCCAATTGAGGGGCACTGAAGCTTTCTTT. Its translation: CASSQLRGTEAFF.

This rearrangement joins TRBV5-6 to TRBJ2-7; a possible D gene is TRBD1 (5 bases). This CDR3 region has 12 residues. In germline, CDR1 is SGHDT, CDR2 YYEEEE. Trimming took off 3 bases at V and 5 bases at J, with 9 bases between the two ends. The CDR3 here is CASSYGQNEQYF. CDR3 bases: TGTGCCAGCAGCTACGGACAAAACGAGCAGTACTTC.

Concerning this clonotype: This sequence may be a read error, since a much larger clone differs from it by one base. Because the CDR3 is missing its conserved closing phenylalanine or tryptophan, this is likely a read error. This chain connects TRBV5-1 to TRBJ1-1; TRBD1 might be the D (5 bases). Trimming took 0 bases from V and 6 from J, leaving 12 bases between them. From germline, CDR1 is SGHRS and CDR2 YFSETQ. The CDR3 runs 14 residues. In DNA, the CDR3 is TGCGCCAGCAGCTTGGGCCAGGGTTTCCCTGAAGCTTTCCTT. Encoded protein: CASSLGQGFPEAFL.

This clonotype was seen many times. The chain links TRBV29-1 to TRBJ2-7, with D perhaps TRBD2 (6 bases). Trimming shortened V by 7 bases and J by 2 bases, and 12 bases separated the two germline ends. Germline CDR1 and CDR2: SQVTM and ANQGSEA. This CDR3 has 12 amino acids. CDR3 coding DNA: TGCAGCGGACGCGGGGTTGCCTACGAGCAGTACTTC. Translated, it gives CSGRGVAYEQYF.

This clonotype has just a few counts. J is TRBJ1-1 and V is TRBV27, with 7 positions matching TRBD1. From germline, CDR1 is MNHEY and CDR2 SMNVEV (reference sequence). The CDR3 runs 11 residues. The V and J ends lost 10 bases and 13 bases, in that order; junction bases with no gene match: 12. The chain's CDR3 is CATTRDRVLFF. The CDR3 DNA reads as TGTGCCACCACCCGGGACAGAGTCCTTTTCTTT.